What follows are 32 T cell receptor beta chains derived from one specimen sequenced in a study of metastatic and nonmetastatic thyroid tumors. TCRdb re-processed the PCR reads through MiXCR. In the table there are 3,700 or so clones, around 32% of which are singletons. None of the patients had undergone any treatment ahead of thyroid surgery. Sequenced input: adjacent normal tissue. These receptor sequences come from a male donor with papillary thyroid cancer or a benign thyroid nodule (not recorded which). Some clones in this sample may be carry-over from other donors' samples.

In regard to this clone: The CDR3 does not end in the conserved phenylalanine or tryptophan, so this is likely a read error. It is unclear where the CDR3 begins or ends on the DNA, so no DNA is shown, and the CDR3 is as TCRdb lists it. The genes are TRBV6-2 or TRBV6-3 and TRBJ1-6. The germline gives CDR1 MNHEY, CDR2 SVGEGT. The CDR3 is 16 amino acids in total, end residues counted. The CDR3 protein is CASSYTHFSLGSPLLY.

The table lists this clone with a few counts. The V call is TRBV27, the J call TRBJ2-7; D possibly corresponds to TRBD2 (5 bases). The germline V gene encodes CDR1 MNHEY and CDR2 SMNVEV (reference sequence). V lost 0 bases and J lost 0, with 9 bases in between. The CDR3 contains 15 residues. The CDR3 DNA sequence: TGTGCCAGCAGTTTATCGGTAGCGTACTCCTACGAGCAGTACTTC. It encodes CASSLSVAYSYEQYF.

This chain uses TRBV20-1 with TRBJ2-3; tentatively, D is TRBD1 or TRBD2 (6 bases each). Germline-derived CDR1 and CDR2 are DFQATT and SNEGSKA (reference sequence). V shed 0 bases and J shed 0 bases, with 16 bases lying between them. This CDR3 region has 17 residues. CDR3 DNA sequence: TGCAGTGCTAGAGATCGGGGCGGAGGGGGAAGCACAGATACGCAGTATTTT. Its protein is CSARDRGGGGSTDTQYF.

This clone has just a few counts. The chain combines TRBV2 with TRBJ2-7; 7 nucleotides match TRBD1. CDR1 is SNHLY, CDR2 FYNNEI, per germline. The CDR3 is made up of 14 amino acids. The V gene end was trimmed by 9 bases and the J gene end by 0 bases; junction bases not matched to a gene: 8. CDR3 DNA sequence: TGTGCCAGTCGAGCGGACAGGAGCTCCTACGAGCAGTACTTC. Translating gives CASRADRSSYEQYF.

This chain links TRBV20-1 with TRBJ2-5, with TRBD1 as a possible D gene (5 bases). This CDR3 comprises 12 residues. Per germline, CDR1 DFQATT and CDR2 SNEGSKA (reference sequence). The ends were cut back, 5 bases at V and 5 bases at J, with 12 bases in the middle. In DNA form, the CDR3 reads TGCAGTGCTGGGGCGGTATTTGAGACCCAGTACTTC. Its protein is CSAGAVFETQYF.

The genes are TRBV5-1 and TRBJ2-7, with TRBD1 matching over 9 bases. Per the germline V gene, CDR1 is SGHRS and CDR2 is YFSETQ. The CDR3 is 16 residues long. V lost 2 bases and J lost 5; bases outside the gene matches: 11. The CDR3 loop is CASSLTPGQGIDEQYF. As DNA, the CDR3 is TGCGCCAGCAGCTTAACTCCGGGACAGGGTATCGACGAGCAGTACTTC.

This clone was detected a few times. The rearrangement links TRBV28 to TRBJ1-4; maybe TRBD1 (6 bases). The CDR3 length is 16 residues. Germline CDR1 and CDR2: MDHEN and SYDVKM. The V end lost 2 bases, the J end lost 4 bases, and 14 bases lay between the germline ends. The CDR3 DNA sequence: TGTGCCAGCAGTTTAGGGTTGGGGGGGCTTAATGAAAAACTGTTTTTT. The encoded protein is CASSLGLGGLNEKLFF.

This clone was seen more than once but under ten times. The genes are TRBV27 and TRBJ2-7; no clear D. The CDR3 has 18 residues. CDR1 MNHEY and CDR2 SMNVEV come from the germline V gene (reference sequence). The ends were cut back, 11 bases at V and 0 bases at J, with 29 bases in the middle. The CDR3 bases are TGTGCCGGTACCAAAGGAGTTCGGGTGGAAGGCGGCTCCTACGAGCAGTACTTC. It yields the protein CAGTKGVRVEGGSYEQYF.

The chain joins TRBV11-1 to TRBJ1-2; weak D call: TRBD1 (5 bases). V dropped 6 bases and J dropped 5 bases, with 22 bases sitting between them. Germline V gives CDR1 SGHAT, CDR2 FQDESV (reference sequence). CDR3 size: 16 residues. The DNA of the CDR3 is TGTGCCAGCAGAGGAGGGGCCGACAGCAGTTTTTATGGCTACACCTTC. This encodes CASRGGADSSFYGYTF.

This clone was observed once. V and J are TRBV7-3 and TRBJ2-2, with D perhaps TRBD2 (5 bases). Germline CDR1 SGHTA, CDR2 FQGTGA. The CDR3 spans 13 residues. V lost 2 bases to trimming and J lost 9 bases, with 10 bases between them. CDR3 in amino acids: CASSLEEGRELFF. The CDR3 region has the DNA TGTGCCAGCAGCTTAGAAGAGGGTCGGGAGCTGTTTTTT.

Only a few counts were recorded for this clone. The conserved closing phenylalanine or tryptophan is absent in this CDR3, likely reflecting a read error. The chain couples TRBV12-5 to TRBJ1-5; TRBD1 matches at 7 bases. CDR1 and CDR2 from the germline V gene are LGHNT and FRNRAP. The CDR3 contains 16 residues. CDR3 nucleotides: TGTGCTAGTGGTGTCTTGACAGGGCCTCGCAACCAGCCCCAGCATTCT. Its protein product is CASGVLTGPRNQPQHS.

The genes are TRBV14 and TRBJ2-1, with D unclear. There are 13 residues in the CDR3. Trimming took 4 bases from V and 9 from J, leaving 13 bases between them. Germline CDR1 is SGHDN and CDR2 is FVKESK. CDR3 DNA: TGTGCCAGCAGCCCGCAACCGGGTGGTGAGCAGTTCTTC. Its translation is CASSPQPGGEQFF.

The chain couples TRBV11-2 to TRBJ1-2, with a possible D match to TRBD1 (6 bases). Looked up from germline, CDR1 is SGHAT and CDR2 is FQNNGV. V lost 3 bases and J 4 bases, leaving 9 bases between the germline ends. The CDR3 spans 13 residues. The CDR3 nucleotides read TGTGCCAGCAGCTTCGGAGGGGGCTATGGCTACACCTTC. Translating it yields CASSFGGGYGYTF.

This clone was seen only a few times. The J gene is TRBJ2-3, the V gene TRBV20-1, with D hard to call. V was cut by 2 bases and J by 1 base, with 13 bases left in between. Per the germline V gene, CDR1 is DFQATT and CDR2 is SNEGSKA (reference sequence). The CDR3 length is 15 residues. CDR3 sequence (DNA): TGCAGTGCTAGAAATCCGGGCACAGGCACAGATACGCAGTATTTT. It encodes CSARNPGTGTDTQYF.

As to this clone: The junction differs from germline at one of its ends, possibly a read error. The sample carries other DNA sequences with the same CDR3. The CDR3 sequence: CASSLVSRGDEQYF. In DNA form, the CDR3 reads TGCGCCAGTAGCTTGGTGAGCAGGGGGGACGAGCAGTACTTC. J is TRBJ2-7 and V is TRBV5-1; maybe TRBD1 (7 bases). This CDR3 is 14 amino acids long. The V gene's germline CDR1 is SGHRS and CDR2 YFSETQ. Together with reference TRBV5-1 and TRBJ2-7, the CDR3 gives the full variable domain: KAGVTQTPRYLIKTRGQQVTLSCSPISGHRSVSWYQQTPGQGLQFLFEYFSETQRNKGNFPGRFSGRQFSNSRSEMNVSTLELGDSALYLCASSLVSRGDEQYFGPGTRLTVT.

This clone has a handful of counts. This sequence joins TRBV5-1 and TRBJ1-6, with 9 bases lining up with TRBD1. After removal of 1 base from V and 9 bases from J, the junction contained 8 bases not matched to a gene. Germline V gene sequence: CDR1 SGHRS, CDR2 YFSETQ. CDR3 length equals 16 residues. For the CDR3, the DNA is TGCGCCAGCAGCTTGTTTGAGGGGACAGGGAGTTCACCCCTCCACTTT. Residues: CASSLFEGTGSSPLHF.

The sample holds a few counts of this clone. For the CDR3, the DNA is TGTGCCAGCAGCGGAACCGTGACAGGGTCGTACGAGCAGTACTTC. Translated, it gives CASSGTVTGSYEQYF. The chain carries TRBV2 and TRBJ2-7; TRBD1 agrees at 7 bases. Germline loops: CDR1 SNHLY, CDR2 FYNNEI. CDR3 size: 15 residues. Trimming took 6 bases from V and 4 from J; bases not matched to a gene: 12. Full variable domain (rest looked up from reference TRBV2 and TRBJ2-7): EPEVTQTPSHQVTQMGQEVILRCVPISNHLYFYWYRQILGQKVEFLVSFYNNEISEKSEIFDDQFSVERPDGSNFTLKIRSTKLEDSAMYFCASSGTVTGSYEQYFGPGTRLTVT.

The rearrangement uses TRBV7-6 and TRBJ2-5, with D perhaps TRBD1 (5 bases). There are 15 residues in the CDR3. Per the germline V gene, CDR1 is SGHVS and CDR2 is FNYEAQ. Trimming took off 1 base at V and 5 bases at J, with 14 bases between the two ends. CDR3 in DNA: TGTGCCAGCAGCTTAGGGGCAGGGAATATGGAGACCCAGTACTTC. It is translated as CASSLGAGNMETQYF.

In DNA form, the CDR3 reads TGTGCCAGCAGCCCCGAGGGGGACCAAGAGACCCAGTACTTC. Its protein is CASSPEGDQETQYF. The chain uses TRBV11-2 and TRBJ2-5; D might be TRBD1 (6 bases). The CDR3 sequence is 14 residues long. Germline V gives CDR1 SGHAT, CDR2 FQNNGV. V gave up 5 bases and J gave up 0 bases, with 10 bases separating them.

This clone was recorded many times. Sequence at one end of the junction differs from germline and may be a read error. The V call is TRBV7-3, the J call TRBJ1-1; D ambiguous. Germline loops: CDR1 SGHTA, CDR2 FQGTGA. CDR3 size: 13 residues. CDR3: CASNLTHSCEAFF. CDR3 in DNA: TGTGCCAGCAACTTAACTCACAGCTGTGAAGCTTTCTTT.

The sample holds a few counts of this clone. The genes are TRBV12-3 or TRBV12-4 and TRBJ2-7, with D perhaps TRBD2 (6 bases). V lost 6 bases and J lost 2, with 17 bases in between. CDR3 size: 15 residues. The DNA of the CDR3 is TGTGCCAGCAGCTTAAAGGGGACTGTCGCCTACGAGCAGTACTTC. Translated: CASSLKGTVAYEQYF.

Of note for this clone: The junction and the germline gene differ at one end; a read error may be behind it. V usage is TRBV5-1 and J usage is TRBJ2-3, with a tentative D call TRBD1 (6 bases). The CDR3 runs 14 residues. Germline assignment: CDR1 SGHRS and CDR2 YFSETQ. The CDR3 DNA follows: TGCGCCAGCCTAAGGGGGAGCAGCATAGATACGCAGTATTTT. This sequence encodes CASLRGSSIDTQYF.

DNA of the CDR3: TGTGCCAGCAGCTTAGGATACAATGAGCAGTTCTTC. It codes for CASSLGYNEQFF. The chain uses TRBV7-2 and TRBJ2-1; no clear D. The ends were cut back, 1 base at V and 4 bases at J, with 2 bases in the middle. CDR1 and CDR2 from the germline V gene are SGHTA and FQGNSA. The CDR3 totals 12 residues.

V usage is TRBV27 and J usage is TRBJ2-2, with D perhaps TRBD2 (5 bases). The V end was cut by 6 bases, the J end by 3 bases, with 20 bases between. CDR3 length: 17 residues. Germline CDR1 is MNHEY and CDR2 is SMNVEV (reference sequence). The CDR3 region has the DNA TGTGCCAGCAGACCCCTCGGGGAACCTGGGGACACCGGGGAGCTGTTTTTT. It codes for CASRPLGEPGDTGELFF.

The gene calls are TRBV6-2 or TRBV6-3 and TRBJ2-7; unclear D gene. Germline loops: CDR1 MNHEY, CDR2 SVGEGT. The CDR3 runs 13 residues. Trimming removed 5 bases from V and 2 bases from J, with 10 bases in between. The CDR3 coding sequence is TGTGCCAGCAGTCCGACATCCCCCTACGAGCAGTACTTC. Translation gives CASSPTSPYEQYF.

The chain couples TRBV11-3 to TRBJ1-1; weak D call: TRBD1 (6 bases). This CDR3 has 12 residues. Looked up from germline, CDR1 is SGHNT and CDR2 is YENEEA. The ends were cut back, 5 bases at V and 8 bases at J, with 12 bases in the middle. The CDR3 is CASSARTGEAFF. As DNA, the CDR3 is TGTGCCAGCAGCGCCCGAACAGGGGAAGCTTTCTTT.

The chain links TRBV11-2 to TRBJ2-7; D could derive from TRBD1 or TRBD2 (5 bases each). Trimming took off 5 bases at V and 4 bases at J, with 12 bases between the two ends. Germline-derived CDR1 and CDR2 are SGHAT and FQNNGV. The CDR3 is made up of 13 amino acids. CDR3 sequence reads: CASSPGTVYEQYF. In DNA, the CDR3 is TGTGCCAGCAGCCCCGGGACGGTTTACGAGCAGTACTTC.

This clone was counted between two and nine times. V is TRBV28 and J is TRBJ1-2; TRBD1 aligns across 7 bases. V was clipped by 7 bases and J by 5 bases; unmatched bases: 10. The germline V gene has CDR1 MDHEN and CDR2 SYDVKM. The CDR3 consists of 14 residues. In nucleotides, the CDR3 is TGTGCCAGCACCCCACGAGACAGGGATTATGGCTACACCTTC. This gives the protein CASTPRDRDYGYTF.

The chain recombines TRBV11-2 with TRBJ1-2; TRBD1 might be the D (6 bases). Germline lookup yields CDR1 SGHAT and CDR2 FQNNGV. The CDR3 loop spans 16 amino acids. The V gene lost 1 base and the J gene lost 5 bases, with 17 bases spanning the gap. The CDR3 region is CASSLGSTGSLYGYTF. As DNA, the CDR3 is TGTGCCAGCAGCTTAGGGTCGACAGGATCGCTGTATGGCTACACCTTC.

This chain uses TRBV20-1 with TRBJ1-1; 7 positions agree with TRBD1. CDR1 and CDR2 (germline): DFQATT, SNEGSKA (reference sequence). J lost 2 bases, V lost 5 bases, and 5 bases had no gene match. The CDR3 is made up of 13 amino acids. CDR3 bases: TGCAGTGCTGCCGACAGGGTTAACACTGAAGCTTTCTTT. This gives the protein CSAADRVNTEAFF.

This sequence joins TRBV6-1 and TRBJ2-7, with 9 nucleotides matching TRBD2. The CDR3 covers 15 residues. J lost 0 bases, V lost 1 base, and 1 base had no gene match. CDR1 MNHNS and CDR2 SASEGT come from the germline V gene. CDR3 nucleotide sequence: TGTGCCAGCAGTGAAGATAGCGGGAGCTCCTACGAGCAGTACTTC. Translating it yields CASSEDSGSSYEQYF.

CDR3 bases: TGTGCCGCCTCGGGACAGGCCTTGGCCACTGAAGCTTTCTTT. As protein: CAASGQALATEAFF. The chain links TRBV6-1 to TRBJ1-1, with 8 bases aligning to TRBD1. The CDR3 length is 14 residues. V shed 11 bases, J shed 4 bases, and the junction held 12 bases outside the gene matches. CDR1 is MNHNS and CDR2 is SASEGT in the germline V gene.